This T cell receptor (beta chain) was profiled in a study of T cells after yellow fever vaccination. For the study at large: SMART-Seq v4 Ultra Low Input prepared libraries from low-cell fractions. Notes on the study in general: Across the CD4 and CD8 compartments, a small share of clonotypes was present in both. On re-exposure, the response was weaker but peaked faster, at day 5 versus 15.

The sample holds a few counts of this clonotype. The antigen is undetermined. TCRdb recomputed calls from the 5' RACE reads with MiXCR, one row per CDR3 protein. Of hundreds of thousands of distinct CDR3 sequences in the sample, around 6.4% are singletons; the top ten hold 15%. The germline gives CDR1 SGHAT, CDR2 FQNNGV. V lost 0 bases and J lost 6; bases outside the gene matches: 7. CDR3 size: 16 residues. The rearrangement joins TRBV11-2 to TRBJ2-1; 8 bases fit TRBD2. The starting material was PBMCs, obtained 5 days after the yellow fever booster vaccination. The clonotype was recovered from a man aged 25-45 years who received the YFV17D yellow fever vaccine. CDR3 protein: CASSLDWVAGSNEQFF. The CDR3, as DNA: TGTGCCAGCAGCTTAGATTGGGTAGCGGGAAGCAATGAGCAGTTCTTC. The complete variable domain, with remaining parts taken from reference TRBV11-2 and TRBJ2-1, reads EAGVAQSPRYKIIEKRQSVAFWCNPISGHATLYWYQQILGQGPKLLIQFQNNGVVDDSQLPKDRFSAERLKGVDSTLKIQPAKLEDSAVYLCASSLDWVAGSNEQFFGPGTRLTVL.